This T cell receptor beta chain was identified during a study of blood T cell repertoires in COVID-19. Study details: Collection of acute and convalescent COVID-19 samples took place in the United States, Italy and Spain.

Authors' processing steps: Cell counts per sample came from amplifying reference gene primers. The repertoire was sequenced with immunoSEQ multiplex PCR; TCRdb's copy has only in-frame clones and lacks some. V and J calls and clone size are those listed in that table; D and trimming were worked out from the DNA. The sample holds roughly 150,000 clones, about four fifths seen once. This clone was observed many times. The TCR comes from a man aged 55 to 69 who had recovered from COVID-19. The sample was PBMCs or T cells enriched from blood (not recorded which).

CDR3 nucleotide sequence: TGTGCCAGCAGTCCTATGGAGTGGACCGGGGAGCTGTTTTTT. This codes for CASSPMEWTGELFF. The gene calls are TRBV27 and TRBJ2-2; D gene unclear. Trimming left V 5 bases short and J 5 bases short, with 12 bases between. Germline V gene sequence: CDR1 MNHEY, CDR2 SMNVEV (reference sequence). The CDR3 runs 14 residues.